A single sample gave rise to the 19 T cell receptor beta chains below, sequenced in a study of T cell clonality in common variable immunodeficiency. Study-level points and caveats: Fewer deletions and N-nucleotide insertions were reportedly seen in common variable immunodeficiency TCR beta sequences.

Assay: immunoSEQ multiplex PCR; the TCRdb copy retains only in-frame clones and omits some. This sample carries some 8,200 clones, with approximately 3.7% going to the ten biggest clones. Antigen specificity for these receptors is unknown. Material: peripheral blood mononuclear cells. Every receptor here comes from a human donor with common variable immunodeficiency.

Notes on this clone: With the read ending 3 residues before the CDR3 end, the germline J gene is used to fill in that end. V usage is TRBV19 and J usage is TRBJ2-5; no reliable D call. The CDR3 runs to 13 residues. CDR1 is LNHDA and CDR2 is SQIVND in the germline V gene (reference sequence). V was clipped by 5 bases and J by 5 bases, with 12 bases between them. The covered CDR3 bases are TGTGCCAGTAGTTTCCAGGCCAAGGAGACC. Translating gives CASSFQAKET. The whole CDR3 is CASSFQAKETQYF.

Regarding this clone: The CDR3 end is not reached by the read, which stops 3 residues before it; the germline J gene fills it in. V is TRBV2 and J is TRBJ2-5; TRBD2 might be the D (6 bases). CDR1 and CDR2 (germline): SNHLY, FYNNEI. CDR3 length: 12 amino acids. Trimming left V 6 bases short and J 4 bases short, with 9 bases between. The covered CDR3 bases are TGTGCCAGCAGGCCCGGGGGAGAGACC. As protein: CASRPGGET. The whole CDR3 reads CASRPGGETQYF.

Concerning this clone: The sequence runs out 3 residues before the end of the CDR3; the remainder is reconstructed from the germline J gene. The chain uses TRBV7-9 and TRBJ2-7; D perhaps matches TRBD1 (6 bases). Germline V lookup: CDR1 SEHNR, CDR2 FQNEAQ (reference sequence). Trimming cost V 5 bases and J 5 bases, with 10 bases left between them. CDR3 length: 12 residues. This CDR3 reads CASSRQGHEQYF. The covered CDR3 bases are TGTGCCAGCAGCCGTCAGGGGCACGAG.

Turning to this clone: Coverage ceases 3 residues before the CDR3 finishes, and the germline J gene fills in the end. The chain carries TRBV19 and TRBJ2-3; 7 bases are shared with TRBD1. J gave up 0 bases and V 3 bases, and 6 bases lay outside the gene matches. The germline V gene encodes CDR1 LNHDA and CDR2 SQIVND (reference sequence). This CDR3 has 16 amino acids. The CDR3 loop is CASSIWGQQSTDTQYF. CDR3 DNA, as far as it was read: TGTGCCAGTAGTATTTGGGGACAGCAGAGCACAGATACG.

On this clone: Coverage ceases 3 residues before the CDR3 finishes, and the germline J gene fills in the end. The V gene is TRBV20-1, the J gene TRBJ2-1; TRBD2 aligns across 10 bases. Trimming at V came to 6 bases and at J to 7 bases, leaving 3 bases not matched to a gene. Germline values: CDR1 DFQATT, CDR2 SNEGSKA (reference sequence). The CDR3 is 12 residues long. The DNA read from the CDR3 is TGCAGTGCGGGACTAGCGACAAATGAG. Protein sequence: CSAGLATNE. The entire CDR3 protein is CSAGLATNEQFF.

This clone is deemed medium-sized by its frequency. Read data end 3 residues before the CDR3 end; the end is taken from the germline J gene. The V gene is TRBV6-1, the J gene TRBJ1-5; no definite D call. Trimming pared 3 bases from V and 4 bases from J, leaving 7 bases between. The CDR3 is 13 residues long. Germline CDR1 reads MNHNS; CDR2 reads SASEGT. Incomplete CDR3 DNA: TGTGCCAGCAGTGATGCCGGGAATCAGCCC. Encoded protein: CASSDAGNQP. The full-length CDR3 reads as CASSDAGNQPQHF.

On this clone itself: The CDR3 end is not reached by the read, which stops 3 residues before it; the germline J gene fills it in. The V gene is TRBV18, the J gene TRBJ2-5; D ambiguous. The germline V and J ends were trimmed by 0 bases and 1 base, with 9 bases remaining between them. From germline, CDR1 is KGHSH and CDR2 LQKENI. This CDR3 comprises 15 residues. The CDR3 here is CASSPPVVVQETQYF. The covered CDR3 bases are TGTGCCAGCTCACCACCCGTCGTAGTCCAAGAGACC.

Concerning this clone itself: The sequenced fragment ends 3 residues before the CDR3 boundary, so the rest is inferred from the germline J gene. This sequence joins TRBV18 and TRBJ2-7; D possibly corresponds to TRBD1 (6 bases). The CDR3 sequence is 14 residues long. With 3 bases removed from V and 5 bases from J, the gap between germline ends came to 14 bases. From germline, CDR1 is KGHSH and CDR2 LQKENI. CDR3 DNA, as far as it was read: TGTGCCAGCTCACCTCGTTGGGGGCTGGACGAG. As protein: CASSPRWGLDE. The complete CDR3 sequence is CASSPRWGLDEQYF. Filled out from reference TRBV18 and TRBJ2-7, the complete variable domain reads NAGVMQNPRHLVRRRGQEARLRCSPMKGHSHVYWYRQLPEEGLKFMVYLQKENIIDESGMPKERFSAEFPKEGPSILRIQQVVRGDSAAYFCASSPRWGLDEQYFGPGTRLTVT.

The CDR3 protein is CSARDFPTASSYEQYF. Partial CDR3 DNA: TGCAGTGCTAGAGATTTCCCGACAGCGAGCTCCTACGAG. This sequence joins TRBV20-1 and TRBJ2-7; D is perhaps TRBD1 (5 bases). Sequencing ends 3 residues short of the CDR3 end; the germline J gene provides the rest. The V end was cut by 0 bases, the J end by 0 bases, with 15 bases between. This CDR3 region has 16 residues. Germline V lookup: CDR1 DFQATT, CDR2 SNEGSKA (reference sequence).

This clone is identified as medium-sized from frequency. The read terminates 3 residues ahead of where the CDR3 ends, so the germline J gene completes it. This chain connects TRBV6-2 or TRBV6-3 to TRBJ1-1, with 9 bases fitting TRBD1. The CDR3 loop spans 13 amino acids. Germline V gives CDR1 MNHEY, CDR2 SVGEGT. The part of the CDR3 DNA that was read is TGTGCCAGCAGTTTCGACAGGGGGTTGCCA. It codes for CASSFDRGLP. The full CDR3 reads CASSFDRGLPAFF.

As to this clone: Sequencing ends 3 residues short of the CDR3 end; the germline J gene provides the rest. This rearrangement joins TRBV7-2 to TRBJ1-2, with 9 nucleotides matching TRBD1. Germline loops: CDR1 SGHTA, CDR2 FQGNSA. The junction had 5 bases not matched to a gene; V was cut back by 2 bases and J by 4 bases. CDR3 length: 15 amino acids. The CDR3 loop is CASSLIQGAVYGYTF. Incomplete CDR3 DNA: TGTGCCAGCAGCTTAATACAGGGGGCAGTCTATGGC.

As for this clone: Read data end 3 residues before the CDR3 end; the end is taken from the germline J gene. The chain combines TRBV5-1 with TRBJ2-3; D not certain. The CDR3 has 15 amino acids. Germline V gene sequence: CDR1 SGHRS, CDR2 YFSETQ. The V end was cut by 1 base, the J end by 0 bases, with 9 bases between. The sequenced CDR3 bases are TGCGCCAGCAGCTTGCGGTCTAGTAGCACAGATACG. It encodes CASSLRSSSTDT. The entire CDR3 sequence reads CASSLRSSSTDTQYF.

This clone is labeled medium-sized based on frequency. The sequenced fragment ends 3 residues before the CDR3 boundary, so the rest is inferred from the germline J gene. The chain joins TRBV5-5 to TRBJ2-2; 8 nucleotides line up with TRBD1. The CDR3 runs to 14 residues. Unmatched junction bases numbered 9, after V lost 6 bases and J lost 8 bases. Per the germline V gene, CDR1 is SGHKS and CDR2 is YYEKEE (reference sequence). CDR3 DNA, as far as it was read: TGTGCCAGCAATGGACAGGGAATATCTGGGGAG. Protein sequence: CASNGQGISGE. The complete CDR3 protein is CASNGQGISGELFF.

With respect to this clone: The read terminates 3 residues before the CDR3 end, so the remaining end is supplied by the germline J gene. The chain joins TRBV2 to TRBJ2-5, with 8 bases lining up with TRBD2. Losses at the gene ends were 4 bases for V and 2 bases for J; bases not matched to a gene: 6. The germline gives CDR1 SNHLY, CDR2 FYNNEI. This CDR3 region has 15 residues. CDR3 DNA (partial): TGTGCCAGCAGTGGGTCAGCGGGGGATCAAGAGACC. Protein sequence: CASSGSAGDQET. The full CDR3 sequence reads CASSGSAGDQETQYF.

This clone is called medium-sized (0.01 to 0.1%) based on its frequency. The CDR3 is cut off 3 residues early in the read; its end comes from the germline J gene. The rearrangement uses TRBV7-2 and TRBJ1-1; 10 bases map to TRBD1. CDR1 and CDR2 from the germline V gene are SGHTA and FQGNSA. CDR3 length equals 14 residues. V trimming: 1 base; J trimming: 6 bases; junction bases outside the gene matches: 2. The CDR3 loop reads CASSLEGQGAEAFF. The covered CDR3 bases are TGTGCCAGCAGCTTAGAAGGACAGGGGGCTGAA.

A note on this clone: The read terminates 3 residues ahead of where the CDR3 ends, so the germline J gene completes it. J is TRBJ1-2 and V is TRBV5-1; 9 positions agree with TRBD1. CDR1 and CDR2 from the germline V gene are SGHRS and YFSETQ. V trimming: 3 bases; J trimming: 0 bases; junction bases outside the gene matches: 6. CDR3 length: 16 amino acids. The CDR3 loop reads CASSSSQGAANYGYTF. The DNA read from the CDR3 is TGCGCCAGCAGCTCCTCACAGGGGGCTGCTAACTATGGC.

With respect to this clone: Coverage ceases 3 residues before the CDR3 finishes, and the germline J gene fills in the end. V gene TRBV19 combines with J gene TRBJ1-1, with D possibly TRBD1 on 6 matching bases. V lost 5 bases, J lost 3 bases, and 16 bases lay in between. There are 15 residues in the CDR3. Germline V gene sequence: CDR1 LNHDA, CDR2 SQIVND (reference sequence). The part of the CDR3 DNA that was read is TGTGCCAGTAGTCTCAGGACAGCCGGAGACACTGAA. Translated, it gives CASSLRTAGDTE. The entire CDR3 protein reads CASSLRTAGDTEAFF.

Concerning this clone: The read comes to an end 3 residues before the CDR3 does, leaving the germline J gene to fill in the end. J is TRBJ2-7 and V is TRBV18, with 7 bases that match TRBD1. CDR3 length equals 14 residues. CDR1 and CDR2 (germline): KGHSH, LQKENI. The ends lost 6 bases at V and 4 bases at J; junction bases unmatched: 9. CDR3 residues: CASSPGTDSYEQYF. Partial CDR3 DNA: TGTGCCAGCTCCCCAGGGACAGATTCATACGAG.

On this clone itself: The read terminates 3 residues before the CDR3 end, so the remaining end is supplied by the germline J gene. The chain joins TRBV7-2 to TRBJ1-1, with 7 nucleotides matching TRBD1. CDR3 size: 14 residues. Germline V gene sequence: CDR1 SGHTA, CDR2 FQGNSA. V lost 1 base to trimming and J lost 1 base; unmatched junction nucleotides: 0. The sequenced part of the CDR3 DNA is TGTGCCAGCAGCTTAGGGGACAGGAACACTGAA. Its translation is CASSLGDRNTE. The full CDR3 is CASSLGDRNTEAFF.